This T cell receptor (beta chain) emerged from a study of early T cells in non-severe SARS-CoV-2 infection. Study-level findings and limits: There was a bias toward anti-spike CD8 responses in VDJdb matching, which missed private and CD4 specificities.

Germline assignment: CDR1 MGHRA and CDR2 YSYEKL. CDR3 length: 16 amino acids. Trimming shortened V by 1 base and J by 0 bases, and 13 bases separated the two germline ends. Molecules of cDNA were individually given unique molecular identifiers that were attached to them. TCRdb re-called the 5' RACE reads through MiXCR, storing one row per CDR3 protein. The top ten hold 4% to 5% of the sample, which has over 50,000 distinct CDR3 sequences, 7.5% to 9.5% seen once. With regard to this clonotype: What it recognizes is unknown.

This chain connects TRBV4-1 to TRBJ2-7; D is perhaps TRBD1 or TRBD2 (5 bases each). The TCR was taken from an adult who was a healthcare worker with PCR-confirmed SARS-CoV-2 infection or an uninfected control (not recorded which). Sequencing was carried out using whole blood. The CDR3 sequence: CASSQGGAAFSYEQYF. CDR3 DNA sequence: TGCGCCAGCAGCCAAGGAGGGGCAGCCTTCTCCTACGAGCAGTACTTC.